These T cell receptor beta chains were read from a single sample in a study of T cell repertoires in cytomegalovirus infection. TCRdb reprocessed the reads with MiXCR, giving one entry per CDR3 protein. Here the sample spans fewer than 550,000 distinct CDR3 sequences, about 10% being singletons. The source material was PBMCs. Receptors were obtained from a human donor in good health (CMV status not recorded). Some clones in this sample may be carry-over from other donors' samples. CDR3s include the opening cysteine and the closing phenylalanine or tryptophan. A D gene is named only where the DNA matches it firmly. Not all rows give a size; the values are once, few, many and, for expanded clones, a class.

abundance	v_gene	d_gene	j_gene	CDR3aa	CDR3nt
.	TRBV20-1	.	TRBJ2-1	CSAGSSGVRGREQFF	TGCAGTGCTGGAAGTTCAGGGGTTAGGGGGAGGGAGCAGTTCTTC
.	TRBV10-3	.	TRBJ2-7	CAISGTSYEQYF	TGTGCCATCAGTGGGACCTCCTACGAGCAGTACTTC
many	TRBV11-2	.	TRBJ2-1	CASSGRVVSYNEQFF	TGTGCCAGCAGCGGCCGGGTAGTGAGTTACAATGAGCAGTTCTTC
many	TRBV2	TRBD2	TRBJ2-5	CASRRTSGGETQYF	TGTGCCAGCAGGCGGACTAGCGGGGGAGAGACCCAGTACTTC
few	TRBV23-1	TRBD1	TRBJ2-1	CASSQLDRGQDNEQFF	TGCGCCAGCAGTCAACTAGACAGGGGGCAGGACAATGAGCAGTTCTTC
many	TRBV27	.	TRBJ2-3	CASSASDTQYF	TGTGCCAGCAGTGCCTCAGATACGCAGTATTTT
many	TRBV6-1	.	TRBJ1-5	CASSEAGGGQPQHF	TGTGCCAGCAGTGAAGCTGGGGGGGGACAGCCCCAGCATTTT
few	TRBV20-1	TRBD1	TRBJ1-6	CSASMDRDNSPLHF	TGCAGTGCTAGCATGGACAGGGACAATTCACCCCTCCACTTT
.	TRBV20-1	.	TRBJ2-3	CSAILLSSSTDTQYF	TGCAGTGCTATCCTCCTATCATCTAGCACAGATACGCAGTATTTT
.	TRBV6-5	TRBD1	TRBJ2-2	CASSWGQSNTGELFF	TGTGCCAGCTCCTGGGGACAGTCGAACACCGGGGAGCTGTTTTTT
many	TRBV7-6	TRBD1	TRBJ2-7	CASSLAGGQGTIYEQYF	TGTGCCAGCAGCTTAGCGGGGGGACAGGGCACCATCTACGAGCAGTACTTC
.	TRBV5-1	TRBD1	TRBJ2-7	CASRGGQDNSYEQYF	TGCGCCAGCAGGGGGGGACAGGACAACTCCTACGAGCAGTACTTC
few	TRBV5-5	.	TRBJ1-3	CASSLGEWNTIYF	TGTGCCAGCAGCTTGGGGGAGTGGAACACCATATATTTT
many	TRBV10-3	TRBD1	TRBJ1-1	CAITKTGADTEAFF	TGTGCCATCACCAAAACAGGGGCGGACACTGAAGCTTTCTTT
many	TRBV7-8	TRBD2	TRBJ2-7	CASSLGLAGAPHYEQYF	TGTGCCAGCAGCTTGGGACTAGCGGGAGCGCCTCACTACGAGCAGTACTTC
.	TRBV28	TRBD2	TRBJ2-1	CARGLTSVYNEQFF	TGTGCCAGAGGATTGACTAGCGTGTACAATGAGCAGTTCTTC
.	TRBV20-1	.	TRBJ1-1	CSARGASTYEAFF	TGCAGTGCCAGGGGCGCCAGCACCTATGAAGCTTTCTTT
many	TRBV10-2	.	TRBJ1-5	CALRLTAADQPQHF	TGCGCCCTTAGGTTGACAGCTGCGGATCAGCCCCAGCATTTT
.	TRBV20-1	TRBD2	TRBJ2-5	CSAISIRAGAFDIQETQYF	TGCAGTGCAATTTCAATTAGGGCGGGAGCGTTTGATATCCAAGAGACCCAGTACTTC
many	TRBV5-5	.	TRBJ1-1	CASSLGPVAEAFF	TGTGCCAGCAGCTTGGGGCCGGTGGCCGAAGCTTTCTTT
few	TRBV11-2	TRBD2	TRBJ2-3	CASGGESDTQYF	TGTGCCAGCGGGGGGGAGTCAGATACGCAGTATTTT
many	TRBV7-9	TRBD1	TRBJ1-5	CASGDRSNQPQHF	TGTGCCAGCGGGGACAGGAGCAATCAGCCCCAGCATTTT
few	TRBV2	.	TRBJ2-5	CASSEAPSYSVPVMETQYF	TGTGCCAGCAGTGAAGCGCCGTCCTACAGTGTACCTGTAATGGAGACCCAGTACTTC
many	TRBV14	.	TRBJ2-5	CASSHGGGRETQYF	TGTGCCAGCAGCCATGGCGGGGGCCGAGAGACCCAGTACTTC
many	TRBV28	TRBD1	TRBJ2-2	CASTRQGLTGELFF	TGTGCCAGCACCAGACAGGGATTAACCGGGGAGCTGTTTTTT
few	TRBV6-4	TRBD1	TRBJ2-1	CASSPWDRGDEQFF	TGTGCCAGCAGTCCTTGGGACAGGGGAGATGAGCAGTTCTTC
many	TRBV11-2	.	TRBJ1-1	CASSYPMNTEAFF	TGTGCCAGCAGCTACCCCATGAACACTGAAGCTTTCTTT
.	TRBV30	.	TRBJ2-1	CAWSEGNEQFF	TGTGCCTGGAGTGAGGGGAATGAGCAGTTCTTC
.	TRBV5-1	.	TRBJ2-3	CASSLASRGTDTQYF	TGCGCCAGCAGCTTGGCCTCGAGGGGCACAGATACGCAGTATTTT
many	TRBV7-7	TRBD1	TRBJ1-2	CASSLRTGEEGYTF	TGTGCCAGCAGCTTACGGACAGGGGAAGAAGGCTACACCTTC
many	TRBV7-2	.	TRBJ1-5	CASSLGYRSNQPQHF	TGTGCCAGCAGCTTGGGGTACAGGTCCAATCAGCCCCAGCATTTT
few	TRBV5-1	TRBD2	TRBJ2-5	CASSPGTSGSETQYF	TGCGCCAGCAGCCCCGGGACTAGCGGGAGTGAGACCCAGTACTTC
many	TRBV20-1	TRBD2	TRBJ2-7	CSARTSGRSSNTEQYF	TGCAGTGCTCGGACTAGCGGGAGGTCAAGCAATACCGAGCAGTACTTC
.	TRBV20-1	.	TRBJ1-2	CSARIRLGSNYGCTF	TGCAGTGCTAGGATCCGGTTGGGTTCTAACTATGGCTGCACCTTC
many	TRBV15	TRBD1	TRBJ1-2	CATSRDATGSGYTF	TGTGCCACCAGCAGAGATGCGACAGGGAGTGGCTACACCTTC
many	TRBV5-5	.	TRBJ2-1	CASSFSRADNEQFF	TGTGCCAGCAGCTTCTCCCGAGCTGACAATGAGCAGTTCTTC
few	TRBV3-1	.	TRBJ1-1	CASSLRGGVTEAFF	TGTGCCAGCAGCCTCAGGGGAGGGGTCACTGAAGCTTTCTTT
many	TRBV7-9	TRBD2	TRBJ2-1	CASSLARLAGDEQFF	TGTGCCAGCAGCTTAGCGAGGCTAGCGGGAGATGAGCAGTTCTTC
few	TRBV29-1	.	TRBJ2-1	CSGQVSYSYNEQFF	TGCAGCGGACAGGTTTCTTACTCCTACAATGAGCAGTTCTTC
many	TRBV6-5	.	TRBJ1-5	CASSYAGLNQPQHF	TGTGCCAGCAGTTACGCAGGGCTCAATCAGCCCCAGCATTTT
many	TRBV5-6	.	TRBJ1-1	CASSARWNTEAFF	TGTGCCAGCAGCGCCCGATGGAACACTGAAGCTTTCTTT
many	TRBV5-1	.	TRBJ1-1	CASSSEPGLRNTEAFF	TGCGCCAGCAGCTCGGAACCGGGACTCAGGAACACTGAAGCTTTCTTT
many	TRBV6-4	TRBD2	TRBJ2-1	CASSDASGGEQFF	TGTGCCAGCAGTGACGCTAGCGGGGGCGAGCAGTTCTTC
.	TRBV11-2	.	TRBJ2-3	CASSPVFRDTQYF	TGTGCCAGCAGCCCGGTGTTCAGGGATACGCAGTATTTT